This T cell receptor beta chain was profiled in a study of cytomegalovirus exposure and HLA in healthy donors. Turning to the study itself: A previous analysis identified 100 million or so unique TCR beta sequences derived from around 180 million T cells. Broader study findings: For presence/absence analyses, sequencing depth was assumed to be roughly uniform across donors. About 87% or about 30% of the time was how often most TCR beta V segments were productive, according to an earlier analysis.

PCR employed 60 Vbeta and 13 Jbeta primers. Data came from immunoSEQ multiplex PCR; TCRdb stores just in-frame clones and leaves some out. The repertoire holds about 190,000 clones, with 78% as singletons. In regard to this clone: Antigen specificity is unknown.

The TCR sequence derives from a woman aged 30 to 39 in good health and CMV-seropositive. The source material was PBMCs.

The CDR3 nucleotides read TGTGCCAGCAGAGGGGTAGGGCCTGAAGCTTTCTTT. Translation gives CASRGVGPEAFF. This chain uses TRBV6-1 with TRBJ1-1; tentatively, D is TRBD1 (5 bases). Germline CDR1 and CDR2: MNHNS and SASEGT. Trimming pared 6 bases from V and 6 bases from J, leaving 11 bases between. The CDR3 totals 12 residues.